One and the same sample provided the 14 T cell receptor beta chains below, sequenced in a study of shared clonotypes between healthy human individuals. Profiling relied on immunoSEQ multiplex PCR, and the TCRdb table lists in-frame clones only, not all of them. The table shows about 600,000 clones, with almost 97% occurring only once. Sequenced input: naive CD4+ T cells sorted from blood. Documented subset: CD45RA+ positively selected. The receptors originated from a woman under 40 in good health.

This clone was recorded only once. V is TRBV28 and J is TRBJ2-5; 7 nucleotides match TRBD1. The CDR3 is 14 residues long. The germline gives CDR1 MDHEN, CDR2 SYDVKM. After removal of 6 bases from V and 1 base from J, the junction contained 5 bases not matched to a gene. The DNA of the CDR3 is TGTGCCAGCAGATCACAGGGGCGCCAAGAGACCCAGTACTTC. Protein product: CASRSQGRQETQYF.

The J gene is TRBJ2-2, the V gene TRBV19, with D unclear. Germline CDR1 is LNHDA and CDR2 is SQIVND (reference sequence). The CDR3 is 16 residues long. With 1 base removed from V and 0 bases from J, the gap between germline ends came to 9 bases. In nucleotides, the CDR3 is TGTGCCAGTAGTATAGGCCTAGATACGAACACCGGGGAGCTGTTTTTT. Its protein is CASSIGLDTNTGELFF.

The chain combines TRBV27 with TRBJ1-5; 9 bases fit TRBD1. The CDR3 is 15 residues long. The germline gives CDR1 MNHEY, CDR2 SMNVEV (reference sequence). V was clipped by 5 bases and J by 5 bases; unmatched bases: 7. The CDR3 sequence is CASSPGQGTYQPQHF. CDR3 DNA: TGTGCCAGCAGTCCCGGACAGGGGACTTATCAGCCCCAGCATTTT.

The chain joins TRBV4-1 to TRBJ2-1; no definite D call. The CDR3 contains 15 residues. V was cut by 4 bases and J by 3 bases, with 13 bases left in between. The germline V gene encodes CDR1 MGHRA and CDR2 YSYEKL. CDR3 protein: CASSRAITGYNEQFF. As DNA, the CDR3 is TGCGCCAGCAGCCGGGCGATAACTGGCTACAATGAGCAGTTCTTC.

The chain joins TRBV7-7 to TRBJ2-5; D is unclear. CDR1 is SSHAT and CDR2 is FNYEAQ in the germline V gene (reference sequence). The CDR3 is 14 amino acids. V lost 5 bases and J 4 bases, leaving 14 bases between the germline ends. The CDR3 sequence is CASSPAAARETQYF. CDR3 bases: TGTGCCAGCAGCCCCGCGGCAGCTCGAGAGACCCAGTACTTC.

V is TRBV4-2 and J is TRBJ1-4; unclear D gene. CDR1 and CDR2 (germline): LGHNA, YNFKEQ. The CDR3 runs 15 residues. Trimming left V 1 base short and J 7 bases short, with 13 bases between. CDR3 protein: CASSQVGQIFEKLFF. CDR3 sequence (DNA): TGTGCCAGCAGCCAAGTAGGTCAGATCTTTGAAAAACTGTTTTTT.

DNA of the CDR3: TGTGCCAGCAGTGTCCCCGGGTCCCTCACAGATACGCAGTATTTT. Protein: CASSVPGSLTDTQYF. V gene TRBV28 combines with J gene TRBJ2-3, with no clear D. Germline-derived CDR1 and CDR2 are MDHEN and SYDVKM. CDR3 length equals 15 residues. V was clipped by 5 bases and J by 2 bases, with 14 bases between them.

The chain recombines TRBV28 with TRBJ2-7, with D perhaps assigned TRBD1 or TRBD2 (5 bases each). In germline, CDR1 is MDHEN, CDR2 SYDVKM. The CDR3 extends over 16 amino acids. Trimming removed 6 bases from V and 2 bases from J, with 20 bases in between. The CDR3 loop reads CASSRVPGTVPYEQYF. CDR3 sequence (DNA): TGTGCCAGCAGCCGCGTCCCCGGGACGGTACCCTACGAGCAGTACTTC.

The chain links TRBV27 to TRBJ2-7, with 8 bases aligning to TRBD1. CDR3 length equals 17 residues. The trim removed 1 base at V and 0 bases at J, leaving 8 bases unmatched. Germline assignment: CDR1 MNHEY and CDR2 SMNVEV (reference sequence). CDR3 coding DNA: TGTGCCAGCAGTTTATATTCCCAGGGGGCGGACTCCTACGAGCAGTACTTC. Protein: CASSLYSQGADSYEQYF.

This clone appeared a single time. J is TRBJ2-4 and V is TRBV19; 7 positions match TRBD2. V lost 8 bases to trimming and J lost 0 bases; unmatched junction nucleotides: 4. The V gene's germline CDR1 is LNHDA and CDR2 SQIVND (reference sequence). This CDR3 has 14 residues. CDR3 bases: TGTGCCAGTGGGGCTAGCGGAGCCAAAAACATTCAGTACTTC. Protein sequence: CASGASGAKNIQYF.

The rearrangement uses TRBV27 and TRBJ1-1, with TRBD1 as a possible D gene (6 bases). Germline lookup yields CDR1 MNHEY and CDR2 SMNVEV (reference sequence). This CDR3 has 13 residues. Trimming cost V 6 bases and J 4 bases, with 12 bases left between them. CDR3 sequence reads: CASRIQGGTEAFF. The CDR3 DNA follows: TGTGCCAGCAGGATTCAAGGGGGCACTGAAGCTTTCTTT.

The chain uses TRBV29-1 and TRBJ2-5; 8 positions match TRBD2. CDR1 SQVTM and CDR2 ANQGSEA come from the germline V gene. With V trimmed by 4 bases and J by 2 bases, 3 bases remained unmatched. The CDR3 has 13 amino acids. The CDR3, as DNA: TGCAGCGTTGGGGTAGCGGGGCAAGAGACCCAGTACTTC. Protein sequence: CSVGVAGQETQYF.

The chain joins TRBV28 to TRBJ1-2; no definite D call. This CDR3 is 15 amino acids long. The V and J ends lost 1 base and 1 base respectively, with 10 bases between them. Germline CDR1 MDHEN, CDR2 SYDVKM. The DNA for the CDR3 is TGTGCCAGCAGTTTATCAGCAGGCCTTAACTATGGCTACACCTTC. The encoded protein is CASSLSAGLNYGYTF.

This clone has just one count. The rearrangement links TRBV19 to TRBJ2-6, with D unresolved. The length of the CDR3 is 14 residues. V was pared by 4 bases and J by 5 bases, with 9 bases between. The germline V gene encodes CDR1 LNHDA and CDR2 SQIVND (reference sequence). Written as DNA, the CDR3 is TGTGCCAGTAGTAATCCATTGAGGGCCAACGTCCTGACTTTC. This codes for CASSNPLRANVLTF.